These T cell receptor beta chains were read from a single sample in a study of shared clonotypes between healthy human individuals. Assay: immunoSEQ multiplex PCR; the TCRdb copy retains only in-frame clones and omits some. This sample has around 1.1 million clones, with 75% to 80% found just once. The sample consisted of memory CD4+ T cells from PBMCs. Source of these receptors: a young man in good health. Some clones in this sample may be carry-over from other donors' samples. Both conserved end residues are part of each CDR3. The order of the fields is CDR3 protein, CDR3 DNA, V gene, J gene, D gene, clone size. D genes are given only for firm matches. Some rows have no size entry. The others give once, few or many, or a class for an expanded clone.

CDR3 protein: CASSVQTSSNQPQHF; CDR3 DNA: TGTGCCAGCAGTGTCCAGACGTCTAGCAATCAGCCCCAGCATTTT; V gene: TRBV6-1; J gene: TRBJ1-5; D gene: .; clone size: .
CDR3 protein: CASSSLRDGYTF; CDR3 DNA: TGTGCCAGCAGCTCACTTAGGGATGGCTACACCTTC; V gene: TRBV5-6; J gene: TRBJ1-2; D gene: .; clone size: few
CDR3 protein: CASSGTGVDTEAFF; CDR3 DNA: TGTGCCAGCAGTGGGACAGGTGTAGACACTGAAGCTTTCTTT; V gene: TRBV2; J gene: TRBJ1-1; D gene: TRBD1; clone size: .
CDR3 protein: CASKASGFTHEQFF; CDR3 DNA: TGTGCCAGCAAGGCTAGCGGGTTTACGCATGAGCAGTTCTTC; V gene: TRBV6-6; J gene: TRBJ2-1; D gene: TRBD2; clone size: .
CDR3 protein: CASSAFGLAGEQYF; CDR3 DNA: TGTGCCAGCAGCGCGTTTGGACTAGCGGGCGAGCAGTACTTC; V gene: TRBV7-2; J gene: TRBJ2-7; D gene: TRBD2; clone size: many
CDR3 protein: CASSLAGGYGYTF; CDR3 DNA: TGTGCCAGCAGCTTAGCAGGGGGGTATGGCTACACCTTC; V gene: TRBV7-9; J gene: TRBJ1-2; D gene: .; clone size: .
CDR3 protein: CASSLGGSNQPQHF; CDR3 DNA: TGTGCCAGCAGTTTAGGAGGCTCGAATCAGCCCCAGCATTTT; V gene: TRBV28; J gene: TRBJ1-5; D gene: .; clone size: few
CDR3 protein: CASSQEGTTAEAFF; CDR3 DNA: TGCGCCAGCAGCCAAGAAGGGACGACAGCTGAAGCTTTCTTT; V gene: TRBV4-3; J gene: TRBJ1-1; D gene: .; clone size: .
CDR3 protein: CASSYTSEAFF; CDR3 DNA: TGTGCCAGCAGCTACACTTCTGAAGCTTTCTTT; V gene: TRBV7-8; J gene: TRBJ1-1; D gene: .; clone size: .
CDR3 protein: CASNLSEKLFF; CDR3 DNA: TGTGCCAGCAATTTGAGTGAAAAACTGTTTTTT; V gene: TRBV2; J gene: TRBJ1-4; D gene: .; clone size: few
CDR3 protein: CASSINRMMWTEAFF; CDR3 DNA: TGTGCCAGTAGTATAAACCGGATGATGTGGACTGAAGCTTTCTTT; V gene: TRBV19; J gene: TRBJ1-1; D gene: .; clone size: few
CDR3 protein: CASGLDRSGRGTDTQYF; CDR3 DNA: TGTGCTAGTGGTTTGGACCGTAGCGGGAGAGGCACAGATACGCAGTATTTT; V gene: TRBV12-5; J gene: TRBJ2-3; D gene: TRBD2; clone size: .
CDR3 protein: CASSPRAGVGYGYTF; CDR3 DNA: TGTGCCAGCAGCCCTAGGGCCGGAGTGGGTTATGGCTACACCTTC; V gene: TRBV7-4; J gene: TRBJ1-2; D gene: .; clone size: .
CDR3 protein: CASSAPGSGNTIYF; CDR3 DNA: TGTGCCAGCAGTGCTCCGGGCTCTGGAAACACCATATATTTT; V gene: TRBV6-6; J gene: TRBJ1-3; D gene: .; clone size: .
CDR3 protein: CASSLGGAETYEQYF; CDR3 DNA: TGCGCCAGCAGCTTGGGCGGGGCGGAGACCTACGAGCAGTACTTC; V gene: TRBV5-1; J gene: TRBJ2-7; D gene: .; clone size: .
CDR3 protein: CASSYSVGRGAYEQYF; CDR3 DNA: TGTGCCAGCAGTTACTCCGTCGGCAGGGGCGCTTACGAGCAGTACTTC; V gene: TRBV6-6; J gene: TRBJ2-7; D gene: .; clone size: .
CDR3 protein: CASSLRPLISSYEQYF; CDR3 DNA: TGTGCCAGCAGTCTGAGACCCCTGATTAGCTCCTACGAGCAGTACTTC; V gene: TRBV6-6; J gene: TRBJ2-7; D gene: .; clone size: .
CDR3 protein: CASSVGGEFSEQFF; CDR3 DNA: TGTGCCAGCAGCGTAGGGGGGGAGTTCAGTGAGCAGTTCTTC; V gene: TRBV9; J gene: TRBJ2-1; D gene: .; clone size: .
CDR3 protein: CASSSPSGRYEQYF; CDR3 DNA: TGTGCCAGCAGTTCTCCTAGCGGGAGGTACGAGCAGTACTTC; V gene: TRBV28; J gene: TRBJ2-7; D gene: TRBD2; clone size: once
CDR3 protein: CASSWTWRETQYF; CDR3 DNA: TGTGCCAGCAGCTGGACCTGGAGAGAGACCCAGTACTTC; V gene: TRBV11-2; J gene: TRBJ2-5; D gene: .; clone size: .
CDR3 protein: CASSSAGRASYNEQFF; CDR3 DNA: TGTGCCAGCAGCTCCGCCGGGAGGGCCTCCTACAATGAGCAGTTCTTC; V gene: TRBV11-3; J gene: TRBJ2-1; D gene: TRBD2; clone size: .
CDR3 protein: CASSFDRDYNEQFF; CDR3 DNA: TGTGCCAGCAGCTTTGACAGGGACTACAATGAGCAGTTCTTC; V gene: TRBV7-3; J gene: TRBJ2-1; D gene: TRBD1; clone size: .
CDR3 protein: CASSESASTDTQYF; CDR3 DNA: TGTGCCAGCAGTGAGAGTGCTAGCACAGATACGCAGTATTTT; V gene: TRBV2; J gene: TRBJ2-3; D gene: .; clone size: .
CDR3 protein: CASSEGGQAGNEQFF; CDR3 DNA: TGTGCCAGCAGTGAAGGCGGGCAAGCTGGGAATGAGCAGTTCTTC; V gene: TRBV6-1; J gene: TRBJ2-1; D gene: .; clone size: .
CDR3 protein: CAISEGRMVGNTGELFF; CDR3 DNA: TGTGCCATCAGTGAGGGCAGGATGGTCGGTAACACCGGGGAGCTGTTTTTT; V gene: TRBV10-3; J gene: TRBJ2-2; D gene: .; clone size: .
CDR3 protein: CASSGDRGRWEQFF; CDR3 DNA: TGCGCCAGCAGTGGGGACAGGGGGCGGTGGGAGCAGTTCTTC; V gene: TRBV10-1; J gene: TRBJ2-1; D gene: TRBD1; clone size: .
CDR3 protein: CASSPYREGINQPQHF; CDR3 DNA: TGTGCCAGCTCACCCTACCGGGAGGGAATTAATCAGCCCCAGCATTTT; V gene: TRBV18; J gene: TRBJ1-5; D gene: .; clone size: .
CDR3 protein: CASSLGAEGANVLTF; CDR3 DNA: TGTGCCAGCAGCTTAGGGGCAGAGGGGGCCAACGTCCTGACTTTC; V gene: TRBV7-3; J gene: TRBJ2-6; D gene: .; clone size: few
CDR3 protein: CASSRGTSTDTQYF; CDR3 DNA: TGTGCCAGCAGCAGGGGGACTAGCACAGATACGCAGTATTTT; V gene: TRBV5-4; J gene: TRBJ2-3; D gene: .; clone size: .
CDR3 protein: CASSLLAGNGYTF; CDR3 DNA: TGTGCCAGCAGTTTATTGGCGGGAAATGGCTACACCTTC; V gene: TRBV28; J gene: TRBJ1-2; D gene: .; clone size: .
CDR3 protein: CASRPLAGGYGELFF; CDR3 DNA: TGTGCCAGCAGACCCCTAGCGGGAGGGTACGGGGAGCTGTTTTTT; V gene: TRBV7-9; J gene: TRBJ2-2; D gene: TRBD2; clone size: .
CDR3 protein: CASSRASGGADTQYF; CDR3 DNA: TGCGCCAGCAGTCGTGCTAGCGGGGGGGCAGATACGCAGTATTTT; V gene: TRBV5-1; J gene: TRBJ2-3; D gene: TRBD2; clone size: .
CDR3 protein: CASSPLAGGTYNEQFF; CDR3 DNA: TGTGCCAGCAGCCCCCTTGCGGGTGGGACCTACAATGAGCAGTTCTTC; V gene: TRBV21-1; J gene: TRBJ2-1; D gene: .; clone size: .
CDR3 protein: CASSPTGGTQYF; CDR3 DNA: TGTGCCAGCAGCCCGACAGGGGGAACGCAGTATTTT; V gene: TRBV7-7; J gene: TRBJ2-3; D gene: TRBD1; clone size: .
CDR3 protein: CASNSDRGNEKLFF; CDR3 DNA: TGTGCCAGTAACTCAGACAGGGGGAACGAAAAACTGTTTTTT; V gene: TRBV19; J gene: TRBJ1-4; D gene: TRBD1; clone size: .
CDR3 protein: CASSLGRVTEAFF; CDR3 DNA: TGTGCCAGCAGTTTAGGCAGAGTCACTGAAGCTTTCTTT; V gene: TRBV28; J gene: TRBJ1-1; D gene: .; clone size: .
CDR3 protein: CASSQDGLGRVSQFF; CDR3 DNA: TGCGCCAGCAGCCAAGATGGACTTGGAAGGGTGTCGCAGTTCTTC; V gene: TRBV4-1; J gene: TRBJ2-1; D gene: .; clone size: .
CDR3 protein: CASSLDRSYGYTF; CDR3 DNA: TGCGCCAGCAGCTTGGACAGGAGCTATGGCTACACCTTC; V gene: TRBV5-1; J gene: TRBJ1-2; D gene: .; clone size: .
CDR3 protein: CASSLRAQSAGVETQYF; CDR3 DNA: TGTGCCAGCAGTTTGAGGGCCCAATCCGCGGGGGTAGAGACCCAGTACTTC; V gene: TRBV27; J gene: TRBJ2-5; D gene: TRBD2; clone size: .
CDR3 protein: CASSLGDPSTDTQYF; CDR3 DNA: TGCGCCAGCAGCTTGGGGGACCCTAGCACAGATACGCAGTATTTT; V gene: TRBV5-1; J gene: TRBJ2-3; D gene: .; clone size: once
CDR3 protein: CSVESPSSGNTIYF; CDR3 DNA: TGCAGCGTTGAATCTCCGAGCTCTGGAAACACCATATATTTT; V gene: TRBV29-1; J gene: TRBJ1-3; D gene: .; clone size: .
CDR3 protein: CASSPRQHGYTF; CDR3 DNA: TGTGCCAGCAGTCCGCGACAGCATGGCTACACCTTC; V gene: TRBV28; J gene: TRBJ1-2; D gene: .; clone size: .
CDR3 protein: CASSHDHGYTF; CDR3 DNA: TGCGCCAGCAGCCACGATCATGGCTACACCTTC; V gene: TRBV4-1; J gene: TRBJ1-2; D gene: .; clone size: .